This T cell receptor (beta chain) was sequenced for a study of blood T cell repertoires in COVID-19. Overall study context: Samples of COVID-19 (acute and convalescent) were obtained from the United States, Italy and Spain.

Under the authors' procedure: Counts of nucleated cells, estimated from reference gene primer amplification, were obtained. The table came from immunoSEQ multiplex PCR; TCRdb's copy has only in-frame clones and leaves some out. Clone size and V and J calls were adopted from that table, with D and trimming inferred from the DNA. The data hold roughly 500,000 clones, with around 85% observed a single time. Germline V gene lookup returns CDR1 WNHNN and CDR2 SYGVQD (reference sequence). CDR3 length: 13 amino acids. Trimming left V 0 bases short and J 3 bases short, with 5 bases between. The source is a human donor in a cohort sampled during active COVID-19. The V gene is TRBV10-1, the J gene TRBJ1-1; D is unresolved. Source material: peripheral blood. The CDR3 bases are TGCGCCAGCAGTGAGTCCCCTGACACTGAAGCTTTCTTT. Residues: CASSESPDTEAFF.